This is a list of T cell receptor beta chains from one sample in a study of T cell changes during pregnancy in multiple sclerosis. Libraries were prepared by immunoSEQ multiplex PCR; TCRdb keeps only in-frame clonotypes and omits some of them. The sample lists roughly 99,000 clones; 92% were seen once. Sequences were derived from peripheral blood, sampled after pregnancy. The receptors were gathered from a female donor in good health, enrolled as a control in a pregnancy study. CDR3s include the opening cysteine and the closing phenylalanine or tryptophan. A D gene is named only where the DNA matches it firmly. Where a row states a size, it is once, few, many or the class of an expanded clone; other rows omit it.

J: TRBJ2-1
V: TRBV10-1
D: TRBD1
size: -
CDR3: CASSDPGGSSYNEQFF
DNA: TGCGCCAGCAGTGACCCAGGGGGTAGCTCCTACAATGAGCAGTTCTTC

J: TRBJ1-2
V: TRBV5-4
D: TRBD1
size: -
CDR3: CASSPTGQANYGYTF
DNA: TGTGCCAGCAGCCCGACCGGACAGGCGAACTATGGCTACACCTTC

J: TRBJ1-5
V: TRBV28
D: -
size: -
CDR3: CASSFAGSSNQPQHF
DNA: TGTGCCAGCAGTTTCGCAGGTAGTAGCAATCAGCCCCAGCATTTT

J: TRBJ2-1
V: TRBV29-1
D: -
size: -
CDR3: CSVEGLAWDNEQFF
DNA: TGCAGCGTTGAAGGGTTAGCGTGGGACAATGAGCAGTTCTTC

J: TRBJ2-6
V: TRBV7-8
D: -
size: -
CDR3: CASSLVQGTYGANVLTF
DNA: TGTGCCAGCAGCTTAGTGCAGGGGACGTACGGGGCCAACGTCCTGACTTTC

J: TRBJ2-7
V: TRBV5-1
D: -
size: -
CDR3: CASTRGSLLDYEQYF
DNA: TGCGCCAGCACGCGAGGCAGCCTATTAGACTACGAGCAGTACTTC

J: TRBJ2-7
V: TRBV5-1
D: TRBD1
size: -
CDR3: CASSYGQGLAYEQYF
DNA: TGCGCCAGCAGCTACGGACAGGGGCTTGCCTACGAGCAGTACTTC

J: TRBJ1-5
V: TRBV6-5
D: -
size: once
CDR3: CASKRRGVGNQPQHF
DNA: TGTGCCAGCAAAAGACGAGGAGTCGGCAATCAGCCCCAGCATTTT

J: TRBJ2-5
V: TRBV11-2
D: TRBD1
size: -
CDR3: CASSSYRGLRETQYF
DNA: TGTGCCAGCAGCTCCTACAGGGGGCTGCGGGAGACCCAGTACTTC

J: TRBJ1-3
V: TRBV9
D: -
size: once
CDR3: CASSLDSFSGNTIYF
DNA: TGTGCCAGCAGCTTAGACAGCTTCTCTGGAAACACCATATATTTT

J: TRBJ2-1
V: TRBV7-6
D: TRBD2
size: -
CDR3: CASSLEASGSDEQFF
DNA: TGTGCCAGCAGCTTAGAGGCTAGCGGGAGTGATGAGCAGTTCTTC

J: TRBJ2-3
V: TRBV7-8
D: -
size: -
CDR3: CASSLNRGAFDTQYF
DNA: TGTGCCAGCAGCTTAAATCGGGGGGCCTTTGATACGCAGTATTTT

J: TRBJ2-2
V: TRBV4-2
D: -
size: -
CDR3: CASSLGLAGELFF
DNA: TGTGCCAGCAGCTTGGGCTTAGCCGGGGAGCTGTTTTTT

J: TRBJ1-1
V: TRBV2
D: -
size: -
CDR3: CASSLGPTGNTEAFF
DNA: TGTGCCAGCAGTTTGGGGCCAACAGGGAACACTGAAGCTTTCTTT

J: TRBJ1-1
V: TRBV6-1
D: TRBD1
size: -
CDR3: CASSNRGQNTEAFF
DNA: TGTGCCAGCAGTAACAGGGGACAGAACACTGAAGCTTTCTTT

J: TRBJ2-1
V: TRBV5-1
D: TRBD2
size: -
CDR3: CASSSRLAGGRNEQFF
DNA: TGCGCCAGCAGCTCCCGACTAGCGGGGGGGCGGAATGAGCAGTTCTTC